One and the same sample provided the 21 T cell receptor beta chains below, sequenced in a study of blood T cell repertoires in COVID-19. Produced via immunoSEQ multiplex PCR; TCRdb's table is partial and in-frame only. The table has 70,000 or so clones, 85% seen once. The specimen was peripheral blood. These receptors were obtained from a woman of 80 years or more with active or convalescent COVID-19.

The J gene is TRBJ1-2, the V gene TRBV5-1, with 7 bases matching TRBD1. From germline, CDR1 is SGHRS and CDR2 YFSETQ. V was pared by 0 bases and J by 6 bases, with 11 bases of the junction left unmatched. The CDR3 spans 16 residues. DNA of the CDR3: TGCGCCAGCAGCTTGGGAGGTTCGACAGGGCGGAATGGCTACACCTTC. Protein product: CASSLGGSTGRNGYTF.

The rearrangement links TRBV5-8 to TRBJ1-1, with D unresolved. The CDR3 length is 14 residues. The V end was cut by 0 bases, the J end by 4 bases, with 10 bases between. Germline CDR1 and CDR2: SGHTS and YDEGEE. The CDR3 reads CASSLVRAPTEAFF. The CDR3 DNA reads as TGTGCCAGCAGCTTGGTGAGGGCCCCCACTGAAGCTTTCTTT.

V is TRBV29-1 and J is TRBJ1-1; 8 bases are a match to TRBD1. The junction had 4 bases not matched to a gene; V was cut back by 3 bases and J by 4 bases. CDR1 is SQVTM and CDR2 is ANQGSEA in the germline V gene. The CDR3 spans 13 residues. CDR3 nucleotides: TGCAGCGTTGAGTTACAGGGGGGCACTGAAGCTTTCTTT. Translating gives CSVELQGGTEAFF.

CDR3 amino acids: CASSQPWGPRFNEQFF. The CDR3 region has the DNA TGTGCCAGCAGCCAGCCCTGGGGGCCCAGGTTCAATGAGCAGTTCTTC. J is TRBJ2-1 and V is TRBV3-1 (or the pseudogene TRBV3-2), with a tentative D call TRBD1 (6 bases). V was cut by 3 bases and J by 6 bases, with 18 bases left in between. Germline V gene sequence: CDR1 LGHDT, CDR2 YNNKEL (reference sequence). The CDR3 runs 16 residues.

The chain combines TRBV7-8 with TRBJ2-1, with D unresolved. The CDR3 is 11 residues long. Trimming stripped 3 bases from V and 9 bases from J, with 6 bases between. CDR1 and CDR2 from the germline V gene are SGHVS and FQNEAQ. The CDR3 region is CASSFPGEQFF. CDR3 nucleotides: TGTGCCAGCAGCTTCCCCGGTGAGCAGTTCTTC.

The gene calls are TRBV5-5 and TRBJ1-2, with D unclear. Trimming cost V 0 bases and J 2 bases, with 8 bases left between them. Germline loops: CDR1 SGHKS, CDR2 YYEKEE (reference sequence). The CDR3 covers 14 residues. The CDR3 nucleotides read TGTGCCAGCAGCTTGGTGGGCACCAACTATGGCTACACCTTC. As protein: CASSLVGTNYGYTF.

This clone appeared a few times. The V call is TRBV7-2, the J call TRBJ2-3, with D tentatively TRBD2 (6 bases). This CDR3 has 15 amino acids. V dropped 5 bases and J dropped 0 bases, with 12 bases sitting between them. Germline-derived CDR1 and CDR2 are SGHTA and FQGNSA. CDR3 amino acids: CASSRRVGSTDTQYF. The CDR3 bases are TGTGCCAGCAGCCGGAGGGTGGGGAGCACAGATACGCAGTATTTT.

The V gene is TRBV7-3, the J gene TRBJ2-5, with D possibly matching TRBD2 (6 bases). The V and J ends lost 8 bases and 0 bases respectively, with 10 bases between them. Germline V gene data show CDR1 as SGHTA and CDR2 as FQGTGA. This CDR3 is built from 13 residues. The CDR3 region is CASARGNQETQYF. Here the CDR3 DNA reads TGTGCCAGCGCTCGGGGGAACCAAGAGACCCAGTACTTC. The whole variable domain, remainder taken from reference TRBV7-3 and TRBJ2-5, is GAGVSQTPSNKVTEKGKYVELRCDPISGHTALYWYRQSLGQGPEFLIYFQGTGAADDSGLPNDRFFAVRPEGSVSTLKIQRTERGDSAVYLCASARGNQETQYFGPGTRLLVL.

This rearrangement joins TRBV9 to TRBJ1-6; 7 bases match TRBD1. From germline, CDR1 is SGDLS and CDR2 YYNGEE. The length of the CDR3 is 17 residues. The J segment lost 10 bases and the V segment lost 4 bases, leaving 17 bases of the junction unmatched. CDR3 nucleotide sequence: TGTGCCAGCAGCCCCCGGGACAGTACCGAAAGGAGATCACCCCTCCACTTT. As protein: CASSPRDSTERRSPLHF. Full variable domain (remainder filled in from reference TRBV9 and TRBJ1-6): DSGVTQTPKHLITATGQRVTLRCSPRSGDLSVYWYQQSLDQGLQFLIQYYNGEERAKGNILERFSAQQFPDLHSELNLSSLELGDSALYFCASSPRDSTERRSPLHFGNGTRLTVT.

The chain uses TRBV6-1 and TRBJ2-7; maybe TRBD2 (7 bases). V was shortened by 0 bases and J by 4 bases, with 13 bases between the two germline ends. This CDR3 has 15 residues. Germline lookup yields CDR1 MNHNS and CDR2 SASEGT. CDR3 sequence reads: CASSEAGGVGYEQYF. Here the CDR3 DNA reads TGTGCCAGCAGTGAAGCAGGGGGGGTCGGGTACGAGCAGTACTTC.

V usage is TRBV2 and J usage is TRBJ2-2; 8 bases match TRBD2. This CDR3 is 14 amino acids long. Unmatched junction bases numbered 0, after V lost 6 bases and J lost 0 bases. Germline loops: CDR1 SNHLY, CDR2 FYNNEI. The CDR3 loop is CASRAGANTGELFF. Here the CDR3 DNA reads TGTGCCAGCAGAGCGGGGGCGAACACCGGGGAGCTGTTTTTT. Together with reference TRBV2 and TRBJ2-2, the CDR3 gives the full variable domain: EPEVTQTPSHQVTQMGQEVILRCVPISNHLYFYWYRQILGQKVEFLVSFYNNEISEKSEIFDDQFSVERPDGSNFTLKIRSTKLEDSAMYFCASRAGANTGELFFGEGSRLTVL.

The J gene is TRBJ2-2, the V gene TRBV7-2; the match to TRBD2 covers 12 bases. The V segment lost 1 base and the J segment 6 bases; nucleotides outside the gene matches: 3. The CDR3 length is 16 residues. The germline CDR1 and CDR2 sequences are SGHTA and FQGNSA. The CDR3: CASSLVSSGGAGELFF. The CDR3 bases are TGTGCCAGCAGCTTAGTATCTAGCGGGGGGGCCGGGGAGCTGTTTTTT. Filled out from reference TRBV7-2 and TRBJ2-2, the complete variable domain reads GAGVSQSPSNKVTEKGKDVELRCDPISGHTALYWYRQSLGQGLEFLIYFQGNSAPDKSGLPSDRFSAERTGGSVSTLTIQRTQQEDSAVYLCASSLVSSGGAGELFFGEGSRLTVL.

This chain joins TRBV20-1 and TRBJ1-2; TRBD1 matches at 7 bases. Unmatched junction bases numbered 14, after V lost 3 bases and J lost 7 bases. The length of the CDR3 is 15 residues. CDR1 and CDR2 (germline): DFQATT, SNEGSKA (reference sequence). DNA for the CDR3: TGCAGTGCTAGTCTGTCAGGGGGAGTTCTAGGTGGCTACACCTTC. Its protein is CSASLSGGVLGGYTF.

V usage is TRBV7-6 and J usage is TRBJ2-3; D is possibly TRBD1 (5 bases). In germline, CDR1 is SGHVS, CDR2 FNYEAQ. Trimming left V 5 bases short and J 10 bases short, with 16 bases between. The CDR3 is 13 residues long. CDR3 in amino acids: CASSLGIQASQYF. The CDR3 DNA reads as TGTGCCAGCAGCCTTGGGATACAGGCCTCGCAGTATTTT.

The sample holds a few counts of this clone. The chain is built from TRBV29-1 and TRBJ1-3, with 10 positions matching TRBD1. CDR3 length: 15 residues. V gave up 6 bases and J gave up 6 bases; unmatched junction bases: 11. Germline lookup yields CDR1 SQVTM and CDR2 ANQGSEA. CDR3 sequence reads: CSVTAYGQGENTIYF. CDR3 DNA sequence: TGCAGCGTAACGGCCTATGGACAGGGGGAAAACACCATATATTTT.

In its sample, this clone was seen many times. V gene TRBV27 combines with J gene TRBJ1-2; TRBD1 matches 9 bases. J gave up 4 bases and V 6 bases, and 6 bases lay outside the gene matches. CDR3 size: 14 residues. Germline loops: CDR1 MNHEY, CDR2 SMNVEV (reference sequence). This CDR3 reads CASSAGDRVYGYTF. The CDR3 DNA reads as TGTGCCAGCAGCGCAGGGGACAGGGTCTATGGCTACACCTTC.

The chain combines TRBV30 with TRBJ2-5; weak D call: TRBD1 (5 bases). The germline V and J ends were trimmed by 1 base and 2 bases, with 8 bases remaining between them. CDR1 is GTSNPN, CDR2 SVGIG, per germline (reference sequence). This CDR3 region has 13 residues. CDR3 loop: CAWSGGRQETQYF. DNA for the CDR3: TGTGCCTGGAGTGGGGGCCGGCAAGAGACCCAGTACTTC.

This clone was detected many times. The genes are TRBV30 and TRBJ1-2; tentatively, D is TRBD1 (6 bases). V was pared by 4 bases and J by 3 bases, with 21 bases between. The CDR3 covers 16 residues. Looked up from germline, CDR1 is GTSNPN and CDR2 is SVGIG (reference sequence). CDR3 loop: CAWKPALDGQYYGYTF. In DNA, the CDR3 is TGTGCCTGGAAACCCGCTTTAGATGGACAGTACTATGGCTACACCTTC.

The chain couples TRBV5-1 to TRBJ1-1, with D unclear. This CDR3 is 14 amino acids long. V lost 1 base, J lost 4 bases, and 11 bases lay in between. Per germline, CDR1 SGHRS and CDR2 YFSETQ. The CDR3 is CASSLFGGSTEAFF. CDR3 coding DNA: TGCGCCAGCAGCTTGTTCGGAGGGAGCACTGAAGCTTTCTTT.

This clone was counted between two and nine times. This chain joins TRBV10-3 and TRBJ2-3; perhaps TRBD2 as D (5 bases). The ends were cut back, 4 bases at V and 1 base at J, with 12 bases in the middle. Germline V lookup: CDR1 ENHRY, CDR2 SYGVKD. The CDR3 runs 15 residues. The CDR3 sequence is CAISGRGSGTDTQYF. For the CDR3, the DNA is TGTGCCATCAGTGGACGGGGATCAGGCACAGATACGCAGTATTTT.

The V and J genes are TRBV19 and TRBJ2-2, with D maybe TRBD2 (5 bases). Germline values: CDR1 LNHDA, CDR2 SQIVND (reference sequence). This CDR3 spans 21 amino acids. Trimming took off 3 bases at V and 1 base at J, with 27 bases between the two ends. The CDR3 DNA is TGTGCCAGTAGTATGCTGACATCGGGCAGGTCGGACGGGATGAACACCGGGGAGCTGTTTTTT. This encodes CASSMLTSGRSDGMNTGELFF.